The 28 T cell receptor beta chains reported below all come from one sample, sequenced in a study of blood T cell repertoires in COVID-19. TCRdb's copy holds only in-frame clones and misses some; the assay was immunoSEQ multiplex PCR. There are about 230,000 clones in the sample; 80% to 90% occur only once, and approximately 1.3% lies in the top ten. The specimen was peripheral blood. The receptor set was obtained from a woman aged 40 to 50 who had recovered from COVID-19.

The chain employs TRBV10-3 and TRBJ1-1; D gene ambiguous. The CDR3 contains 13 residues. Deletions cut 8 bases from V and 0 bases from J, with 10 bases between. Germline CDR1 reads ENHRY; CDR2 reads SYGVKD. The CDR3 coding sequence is TGTGCCATCTCTTCCCAGATGAACACTGAAGCTTTCTTT. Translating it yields CAISSQMNTEAFF.

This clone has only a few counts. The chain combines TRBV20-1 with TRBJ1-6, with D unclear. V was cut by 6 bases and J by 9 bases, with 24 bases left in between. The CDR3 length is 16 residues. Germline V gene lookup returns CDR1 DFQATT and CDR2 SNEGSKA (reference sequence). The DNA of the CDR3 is TGCAGTGCCAGTCCGGCAGGCTTAAGAAATAGTTCACCCCTCCACTTT. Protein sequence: CSASPAGLRNSSPLHF.

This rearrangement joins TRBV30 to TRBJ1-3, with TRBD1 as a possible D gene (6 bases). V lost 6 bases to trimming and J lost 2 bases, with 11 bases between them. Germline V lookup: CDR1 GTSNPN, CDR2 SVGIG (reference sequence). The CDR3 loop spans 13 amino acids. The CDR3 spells CACRAGAGNTIYF. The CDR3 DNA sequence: TGTGCCTGCCGGGCAGGGGCTGGAAACACCATATATTTT.

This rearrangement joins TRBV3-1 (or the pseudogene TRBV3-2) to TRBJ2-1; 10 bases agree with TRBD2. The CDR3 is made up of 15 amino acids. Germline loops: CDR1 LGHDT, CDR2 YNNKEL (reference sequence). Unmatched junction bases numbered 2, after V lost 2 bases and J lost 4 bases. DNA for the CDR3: TGTGCCAGCAGCCAATTAGCGGGGGGTTACAATGAGCAGTTCTTC. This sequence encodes CASSQLAGGYNEQFF.

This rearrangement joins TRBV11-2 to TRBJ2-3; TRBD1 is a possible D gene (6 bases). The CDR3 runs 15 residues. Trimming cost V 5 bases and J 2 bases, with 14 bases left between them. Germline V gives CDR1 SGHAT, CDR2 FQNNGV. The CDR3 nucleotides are TGTGCCAGCAGCCCTCGGGACACTTACACAGATACGCAGTATTTT. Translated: CASSPRDTYTDTQYF.

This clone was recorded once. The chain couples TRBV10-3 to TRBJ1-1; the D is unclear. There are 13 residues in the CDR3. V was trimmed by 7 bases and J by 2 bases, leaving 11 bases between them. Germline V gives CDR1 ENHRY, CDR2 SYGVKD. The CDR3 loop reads CAINREPNTEAFF. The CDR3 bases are TGTGCCATCAACCGGGAACCTAACACTGAAGCTTTCTTT.

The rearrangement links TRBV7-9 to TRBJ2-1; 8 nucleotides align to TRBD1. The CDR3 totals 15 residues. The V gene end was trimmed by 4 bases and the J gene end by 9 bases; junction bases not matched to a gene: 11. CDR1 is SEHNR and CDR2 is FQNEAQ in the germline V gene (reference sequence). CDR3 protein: CASSSRDRLMGEQFF. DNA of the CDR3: TGTGCCAGCAGCTCACGGGACAGGCTAATGGGTGAGCAGTTCTTC.

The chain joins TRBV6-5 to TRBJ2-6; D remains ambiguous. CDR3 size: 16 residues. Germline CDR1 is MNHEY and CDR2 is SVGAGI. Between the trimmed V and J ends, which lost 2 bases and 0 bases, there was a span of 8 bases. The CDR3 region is CASSYTKSSGANVLTF. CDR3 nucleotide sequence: TGTGCCAGCAGTTACACCAAGAGCTCTGGGGCCAACGTCCTGACTTTC.

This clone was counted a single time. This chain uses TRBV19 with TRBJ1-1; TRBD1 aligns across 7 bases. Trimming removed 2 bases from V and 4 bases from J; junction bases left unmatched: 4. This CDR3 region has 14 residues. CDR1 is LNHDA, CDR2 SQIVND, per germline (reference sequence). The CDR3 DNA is TGTGCCAGTAGTATACAGGGGGGATTCACTGAAGCTTTCTTT. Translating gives CASSIQGGFTEAFF.

The CDR3 is CASQRQMYSNQPQHF. For the CDR3, the DNA is TGTGCCAGTCAACGACAGATGTATAGCAATCAGCCCCAGCATTTT. The chain carries TRBV19 and TRBJ1-5; a possible D gene is TRBD1 (5 bases). Trimming removed 8 bases from V and 0 bases from J, with 14 bases in between. Germline loops: CDR1 LNHDA, CDR2 SQIVND (reference sequence). The CDR3 consists of 15 residues.

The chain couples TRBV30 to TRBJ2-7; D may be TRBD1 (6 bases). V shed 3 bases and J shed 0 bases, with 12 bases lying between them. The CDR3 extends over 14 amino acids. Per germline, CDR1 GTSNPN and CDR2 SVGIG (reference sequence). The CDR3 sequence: CAWRVGDNSYEQYF. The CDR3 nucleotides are TGTGCCTGGAGGGTGGGGGACAACTCCTACGAGCAGTACTTC.

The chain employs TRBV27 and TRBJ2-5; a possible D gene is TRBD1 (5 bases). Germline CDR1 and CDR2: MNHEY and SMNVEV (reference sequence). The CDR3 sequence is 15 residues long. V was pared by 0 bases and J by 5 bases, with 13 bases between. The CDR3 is CASSLSLQGLETQYF. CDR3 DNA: TGTGCCAGCAGTTTATCGCTTCAGGGATTGGAGACCCAGTACTTC.

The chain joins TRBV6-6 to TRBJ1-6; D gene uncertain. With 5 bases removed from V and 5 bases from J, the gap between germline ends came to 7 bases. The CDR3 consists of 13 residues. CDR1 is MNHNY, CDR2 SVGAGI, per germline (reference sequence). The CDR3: CASSQPNNSPLHF. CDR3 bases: TGTGCCAGCAGTCAGCCGAATAATTCACCCCTCCACTTT.

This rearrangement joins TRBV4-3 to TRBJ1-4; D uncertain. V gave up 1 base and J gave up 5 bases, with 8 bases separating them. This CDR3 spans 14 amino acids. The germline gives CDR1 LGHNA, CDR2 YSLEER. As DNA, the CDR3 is TGCGCCAGCAGCCAAGTGACTGAGAATGAAAAACTGTTTTTT. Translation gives CASSQVTENEKLFF.

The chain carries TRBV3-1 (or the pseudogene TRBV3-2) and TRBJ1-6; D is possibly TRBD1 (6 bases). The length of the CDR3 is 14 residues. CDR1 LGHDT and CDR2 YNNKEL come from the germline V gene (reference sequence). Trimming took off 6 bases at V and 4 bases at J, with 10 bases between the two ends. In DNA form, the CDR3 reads TGTGCCAGCAGAGCACAGGGTTATAATTCACCCCTCCACTTT. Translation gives CASRAQGYNSPLHF.

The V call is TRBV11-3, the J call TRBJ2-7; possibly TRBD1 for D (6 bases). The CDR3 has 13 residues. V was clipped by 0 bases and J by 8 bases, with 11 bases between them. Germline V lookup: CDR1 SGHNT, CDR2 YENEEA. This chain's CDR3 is CASSLEVGDKQYF. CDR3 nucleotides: TGTGCCAGCAGCTTAGAGGTGGGGGACAAGCAGTACTTC.

CDR3 amino acids: CASSEWGGSAYEQYF. The CDR3 DNA reads TGTGCCAGCAGTGAATGGGGGGGCTCGGCCTACGAGCAGTACTTC. This rearrangement joins TRBV6-1 to TRBJ2-7; TRBD2 is a possible D gene (7 bases). The CDR3 length is 15 residues. Per the germline V gene, CDR1 is MNHNS and CDR2 is SASEGT. Trimming removed 2 bases at V and 2 bases at J, with 13 bases between.

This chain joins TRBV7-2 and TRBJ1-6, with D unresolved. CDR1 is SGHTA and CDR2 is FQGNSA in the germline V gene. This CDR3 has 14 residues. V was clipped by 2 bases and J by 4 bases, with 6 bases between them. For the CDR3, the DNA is TGTGCCAGCAGCTTACCAGATTATAATTCACCCCTCCACTTT. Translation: CASSLPDYNSPLHF.

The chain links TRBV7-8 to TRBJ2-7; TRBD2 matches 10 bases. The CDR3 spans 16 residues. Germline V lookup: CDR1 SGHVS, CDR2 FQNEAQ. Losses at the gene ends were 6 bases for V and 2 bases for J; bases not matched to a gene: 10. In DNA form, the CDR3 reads TGTGCCAGCAGACCGATCCTAGCGGGGGTAACCTACGAGCAGTACTTC. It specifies CASRPILAGVTYEQYF. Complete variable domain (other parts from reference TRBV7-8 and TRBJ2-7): GAGVSQSPRYKVAKRGQDVALRCDPISGHVSLFWYQQALGQGPEFLTYFQNEAQLDKSGLPSDRFFAERPEGSVSTLKIQRTQQEDSAVYLCASRPILAGVTYEQYFGPGTRLTVT.

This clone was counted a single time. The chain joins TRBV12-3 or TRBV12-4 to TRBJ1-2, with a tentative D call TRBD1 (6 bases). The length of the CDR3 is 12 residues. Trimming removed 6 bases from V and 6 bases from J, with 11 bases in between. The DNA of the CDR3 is TGTGCCAGCAGCCTACAGGGTCATGGCTACACCTTC. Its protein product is CASSLQGHGYTF.

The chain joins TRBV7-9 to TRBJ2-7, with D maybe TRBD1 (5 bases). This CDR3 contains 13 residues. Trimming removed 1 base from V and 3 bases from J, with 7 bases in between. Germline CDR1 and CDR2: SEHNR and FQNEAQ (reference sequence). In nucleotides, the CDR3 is TGTGCCAGCAGCTTAGAAGGGGTCTACGAGCAGTACTTC. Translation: CASSLEGVYEQYF.

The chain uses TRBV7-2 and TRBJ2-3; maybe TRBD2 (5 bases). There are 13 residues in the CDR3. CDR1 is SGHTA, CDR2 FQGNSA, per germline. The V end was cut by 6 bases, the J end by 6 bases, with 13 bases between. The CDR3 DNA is TGTGCCAGCAGTCAAGACCGGAGGGATACGCAGTATTTT. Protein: CASSQDRRDTQYF.

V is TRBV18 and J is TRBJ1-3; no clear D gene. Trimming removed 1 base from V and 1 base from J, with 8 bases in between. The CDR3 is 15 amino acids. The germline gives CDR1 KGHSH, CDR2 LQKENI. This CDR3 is CASSPQGGSGNTIYF. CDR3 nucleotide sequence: TGTGCCAGCTCACCACAAGGAGGGTCTGGAAACACCATATATTTT.

The DNA for the CDR3 is TGTGCCAGTAGTAAAGGGGGACTAGCGCAGCTCGAGCAGTACTTC. It is translated as CASSKGGLAQLEQYF. This chain uses TRBV19 with TRBJ2-7, with 10 bases identical to TRBD2. The CDR3 loop spans 15 amino acids. Germline CDR1 reads LNHDA; CDR2 reads SQIVND (reference sequence). V was pared by 4 bases and J by 6 bases, with 9 bases of the junction left unmatched.

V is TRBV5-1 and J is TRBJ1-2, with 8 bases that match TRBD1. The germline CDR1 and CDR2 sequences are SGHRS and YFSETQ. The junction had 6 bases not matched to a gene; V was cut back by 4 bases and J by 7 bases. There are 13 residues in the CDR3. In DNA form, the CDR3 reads TGCGCCAGCAGCCTGACAGGGGATGCTGGCTACACCTTC. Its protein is CASSLTGDAGYTF.

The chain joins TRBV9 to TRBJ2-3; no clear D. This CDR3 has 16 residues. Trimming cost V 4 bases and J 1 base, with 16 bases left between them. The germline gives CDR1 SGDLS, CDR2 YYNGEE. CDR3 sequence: CASSMGAGFGTDTQYF. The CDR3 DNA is TGTGCCAGCAGCATGGGCGCTGGGTTTGGCACAGATACGCAGTATTTT.

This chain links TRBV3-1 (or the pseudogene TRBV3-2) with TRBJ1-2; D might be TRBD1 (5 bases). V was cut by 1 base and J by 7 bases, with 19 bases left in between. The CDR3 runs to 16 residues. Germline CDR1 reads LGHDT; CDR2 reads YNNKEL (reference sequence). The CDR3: CASSQGDSGTMSGYTF. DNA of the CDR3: TGTGCCAGCAGCCAAGGAGACAGTGGAACTATGAGTGGCTACACCTTC.

The CDR3 loop is CASSTRGSGAYNEQFF. The DNA of the CDR3 is TGTGCCAGTAGTACCCGGGGGAGCGGGGCCTACAATGAGCAGTTCTTC. The V and J genes are TRBV19 and TRBJ2-1, with TRBD2 identical over 7 bases. V lost 4 bases and J lost 2; bases outside the gene matches: 8. The germline V gene encodes CDR1 LNHDA and CDR2 SQIVND (reference sequence). The CDR3 length is 16 residues. The entire variable domain, with the rest obtained from reference TRBV19 and TRBJ2-1, is as follows: DGGITQSPKYLFRKEGQNVTLSCEQNLNHDAMYWYRQDPGQGLRLIYYSQIVNDFQKGDIAEGYSVSREKKESFPLTVTSAQKNPTAFYLCASSTRGSGAYNEQFFGPGTRLTVL.